The present TCR beta chain was sequenced within a study of blood T cells in healthy people across ages. PCR was performed a second time for roughly 7 to 12 cycles using a sample-barcoded 5' primer and a J-beta primer mix. Every single cDNA molecule received a tag from a template-switch adaptor with 12 random nucleotides. One entry per CDR3 protein results from TCRdb running MiXCR on the 5' RACE reads. The sample includes some 940,000 distinct CDR3 sequences, almost 30% of them seen just once. This clonotype has a single count. The CDR3 consists of 15 residues. Looked up from germline, CDR1 is DFQATT and CDR2 is SNEGSKA (reference sequence). In addition, the sample was reused for a study of T cells of mothers and their children. From that report: Second-PCR primer M1S introduced sample barcodes and 2-4 random nucleotides. Sequencing returned over 9 million TCR beta CDR3 reads per mother and several million per child.

Sequenced material: blood. This chain links TRBV20-1 with TRBJ2-5; perhaps TRBD2 as D (5 bases). The tail of the sequence fits TRBJ2-7 better, so the J call may be wrong. The TCR originated in a woman in her thirties or forties in good health. The CDR3 coding sequence is TGCAGTGCTGGAGGTTCCGCTTCTCGGACCTACGAGCAGTACTTC. Translated: CSAGGSASRTYEQYF.